The 18 T cell receptor beta chains reported below all come from one sample, sequenced in a study of shared clonotypes between healthy human individuals. Naive CD8 cells comprised CD45RO-negative, CCR7-positively selected cells, excluding terminally differentiated effector memory CD45RA+ cells. Clones were sequenced by immunoSEQ multiplex PCR, and TCRdb holds only the in-frame ones, with some missing. This sample has about 2.2 million clones; around 93% occur once, and the top ten carry 1.5% to 2%. Sequenced sample: naive CD8+ T cells from PBMCs. Receptors originate from a young man in good health. Some clones in this sample may be carry-over from other donors' samples.

The chain couples TRBV4-2 to TRBJ1-3; 9 bases are shared with TRBD1. Germline CDR1 LGHNA, CDR2 YNFKEQ. Trimming removed 3 bases from V and 6 bases from J; junction bases left unmatched: 3. CDR3 size: 14 residues. The CDR3 loop reads CASSQGQGTNTIYF. CDR3 nucleotide sequence: TGTGCCAGCAGCCAGGGACAGGGAACAAACACCATATATTTT.

This clone has just one count. This sequence joins TRBV28 and TRBJ1-5; weak D call: TRBD1 (6 bases). V lost 6 bases to trimming and J lost 2 bases, with 14 bases between them. The CDR3 loop spans 15 amino acids. CDR1 and CDR2 from the germline V gene are MDHEN and SYDVKM. The DNA of the CDR3 is TGTGCCAGCAGCCCGACAGGTTCGGGCAATCAGCCCCAGCATTTT. Amino acids: CASSPTGSGNQPQHF.

The V gene is TRBV5-1, the J gene TRBJ2-3; TRBD2 is a possible D gene (6 bases). Germline values: CDR1 SGHRS, CDR2 YFSETQ. The CDR3 is 14 residues long. Trimming took 4 bases from V and 5 from J, leaving 14 bases between them. CDR3 sequence reads: CASSHREYIDTQYF. CDR3 bases: TGCGCCAGCAGCCACCGGGAGTATATAGATACGCAGTATTTT.

CDR3 bases: TGCAGCGTTGAAGATCGGGACAGCTATAGCAATCAGCCCCAGCATTTT. Protein product: CSVEDRDSYSNQPQHF. The V gene is TRBV29-1, the J gene TRBJ1-5, with 7 bases fitting TRBD1. The J segment lost 0 bases and the V segment lost 0 bases, leaving 5 bases of the junction unmatched. The CDR3 consists of 16 residues. Germline CDR1 SQVTM, CDR2 ANQGSEA.

The chain carries TRBV6-6 and TRBJ2-2; no clear D. CDR1 MNHNY and CDR2 SVGAGI come from the germline V gene (reference sequence). The CDR3 contains 14 residues. Deletions cut 2 bases from V and 1 base from J, with 5 bases between. The CDR3, as DNA: TGTGCCAGCAGTTACGGGGTGAACACCGGGGAGCTGTTTTTT. Amino acids: CASSYGVNTGELFF.

The J gene is TRBJ2-2, the V gene TRBV11-2; D gene unclear. The CDR3 contains 14 residues. Trimming took 7 bases from V and 6 from J, leaving 15 bases between them. Germline CDR1 SGHAT, CDR2 FQNNGV. CDR3 amino acids: CASTEILGSGELFF. Here the CDR3 DNA reads TGTGCCAGCACGGAGATTTTGGGGTCCGGGGAGCTGTTTTTT.

V and J are TRBV6-1 and TRBJ2-7, with D unresolved. V lost 1 base and J 2 bases, leaving 6 bases between the germline ends. The CDR3 is made up of 13 amino acids. Per the germline V gene, CDR1 is MNHNS and CDR2 is SASEGT. The CDR3: CASSEDRAYEQYF. The CDR3 region has the DNA TGTGCCAGCAGTGAAGACAGAGCCTACGAGCAGTACTTC.

The genes are TRBV7-9 and TRBJ2-1; possible D gene TRBD2, 6 bases. CDR1 and CDR2 from the germline V gene are SEHNR and FQNEAQ (reference sequence). V dropped 4 bases and J dropped 3 bases, with 16 bases sitting between them. CDR3 size: 16 residues. Written as DNA, the CDR3 is TGTGCCAGCAGCTGGAGCGCCGGGAGACTCTACAATGAGCAGTTCTTC. Its protein product is CASSWSAGRLYNEQFF.

The chain couples TRBV15 to TRBJ2-3, with D unclear. Germline values: CDR1 LNHNV, CDR2 YYDKDF (reference sequence). This CDR3 has 13 residues. V was shortened by 2 bases and J by 4 bases, with 7 bases between the two germline ends. The CDR3 bases are TGTGCCACCAGCAGACAGGCGGCAGATACGCAGTATTTT. Encoded protein: CATSRQAADTQYF.

This chain uses TRBV7-2 with TRBJ2-3; 9 bases are shared with TRBD2. Unmatched junction bases numbered 5, after V lost 1 base and J lost 0 bases. Germline V gives CDR1 SGHTA, CDR2 FQGNSA. The CDR3 spans 17 residues. The chain's CDR3 is CASSLGTLAGSTDTQYF. The CDR3 DNA follows: TGTGCCAGCAGCTTAGGAACACTAGCGGGTAGCACAGATACGCAGTATTTT.

This chain connects TRBV2 to TRBJ2-4; TRBD2 matches at 9 bases. V lost 6 bases and J lost 0; bases outside the gene matches: 12. The CDR3 consists of 18 residues. Germline loops: CDR1 SNHLY, CDR2 FYNNEI. The DNA of the CDR3 is TGTGCCAGCAGGCCGCCGGGACTAGCACCAATAGCCAAAAACATTCAGTACTTC. Translation gives CASRPPGLAPIAKNIQYF.

Notes on this clone: At the DNA level, this CDR3 is encoded by other sequences in the same sample as well. V gene TRBV28 combines with J gene TRBJ1-5; the D is unclear. There are 13 residues in the CDR3. The ends were cut back, 1 base at V and 3 bases at J, with 4 bases in the middle. The germline CDR1 and CDR2 sequences are MDHEN and SYDVKM. CDR3 nucleotide sequence: TGTGCCAGCAGTTTATTTTCCAATCAGCCCCAGCATTTT. It specifies CASSLFSNQPQHF.

This chain connects TRBV7-9 to TRBJ1-2; no clear D. The CDR3 contains 14 residues. V dropped 3 bases and J dropped 8 bases, with 16 bases sitting between them. CDR1 is SEHNR and CDR2 is FQNEAQ in the germline V gene (reference sequence). Here the CDR3 reads CASSFSRADEGYTF. In DNA, the CDR3 is TGTGCCAGCAGCTTCTCCCGGGCCGATGAGGGCTACACCTTC.

The chain recombines TRBV4-3 with TRBJ1-2, with D possibly matching TRBD1 (5 bases). This CDR3 spans 16 amino acids. Trimming took off 0 bases at V and 2 bases at J, with 13 bases between the two ends. Per the germline V gene, CDR1 is LGHNA and CDR2 is YSLEER. CDR3 nucleotide sequence: TGCGCCAGCAGCCAAGATCAAGGGGTTAGAAACTATGGCTACACCTTC. It encodes CASSQDQGVRNYGYTF.

The chain has TRBV9 and TRBJ2-2; tentative D call: TRBD1 (5 bases). The CDR3 spans 16 residues. Germline V CDR1 and CDR2: SGDLS, YYNGEE. V lost 0 bases and J 5 bases, leaving 14 bases between the germline ends. CDR3 DNA sequence: TGTGCCAGCAGCGTAGAGAAAGGGGCGCGGACCGGGGAGCTGTTTTTT. This codes for CASSVEKGARTGELFF.

The chain carries TRBV28 and TRBJ1-1; maybe TRBD1 (6 bases). This CDR3 has 13 amino acids. CDR1 is MDHEN, CDR2 SYDVKM, per germline. Trimming removed 1 base at V and 5 bases at J, with 8 bases between. CDR3 coding DNA: TGTGCCAGCAGTTTATACGGACAGACTGAAGCTTTCTTT. Its protein product is CASSLYGQTEAFF.

CDR3: CASSLGTSGNTIYF. In DNA, the CDR3 is TGTGCCAGCAGTTTGGGGACCTCTGGAAACACCATATATTTT. The rearrangement uses TRBV28 and TRBJ1-3; weak D call: TRBD1 (5 bases). Germline V lookup: CDR1 MDHEN, CDR2 SYDVKM. The CDR3 has 14 amino acids. Trimming removed 3 bases from V and 0 bases from J, with 6 bases in between.

V gene TRBV7-6 combines with J gene TRBJ1-5, with D uncertain. This CDR3 is 15 amino acids long. V was pared by 2 bases and J by 6 bases, with 14 bases between. Germline V gives CDR1 SGHVS, CDR2 FNYEAQ. As DNA, the CDR3 is TGTGCCAGCAGCTTAAATTGGGGAGAGGGTCAGCCCCAGCATTTT. This codes for CASSLNWGEGQPQHF.